This passage covers 19 T cell receptor beta chains from one sample sequenced in a study of T cell responses to AZD1222 COVID-19 vaccine. Sequencing used immunoSEQ multiplex PCR; TCRdb keeps in-frame clones, though not all of them. The sample comprises 95,000 to 150,000 clones, about 90% of which are singletons, and more than 4.5% rests with the top ten. The sequencing here drew on peripheral blood, taken on day 0 of AZD1222 vaccination. All receptors come from an adult in good health.

The CDR3: CASSLALGGGNGYTF. DNA of the CDR3: TGCGCCAGCAGCTTGGCCCTGGGAGGAGGGAATGGCTACACCTTC. V gene TRBV5-1 combines with J gene TRBJ1-2; D is unclear. CDR1 is SGHRS, CDR2 YFSETQ, per germline. V gave up 0 bases and J gave up 6 bases, with 15 bases separating them. This CDR3 comprises 15 residues.

V is TRBV30 and J is TRBJ1-1; D unresolved. This CDR3 spans 14 amino acids. Trimming shortened V by 0 bases and J by 6 bases, and 14 bases separated the two germline ends. The germline gives CDR1 GTSNPN, CDR2 SVGIG (reference sequence). CDR3 coding DNA: TGTGCCTGGAGTGTCGGTATAGGAGATTCTGAAGCTTTCTTT. This gives the protein CAWSVGIGDSEAFF.

This chain links TRBV2 with TRBJ2-1; D not certain. The CDR3 contains 11 residues. The germline V gene encodes CDR1 SNHLY and CDR2 FYNNEI. The V end lost 3 bases, the J end lost 7 bases, and 4 bases lay between the germline ends. The CDR3 reads CASSERNEQFF. As DNA, the CDR3 is TGTGCCAGCAGTGAGAGGAATGAGCAGTTCTTC.

This clone is a singleton in its sample. CDR3 in amino acids: CASRRVGPDTEAFF. CDR3 coding DNA: TGTGCCAGCAGGAGGGTAGGGCCGGATACTGAAGCTTTCTTT. The J gene is TRBJ1-1, the V gene TRBV2; the D is unclear. Trimming shortened V by 6 bases and J by 5 bases, and 16 bases separated the two germline ends. The CDR3 totals 14 residues. Germline assignment: CDR1 SNHLY and CDR2 FYNNEI. Full variable domain (remainder filled in from reference TRBV2 and TRBJ1-1): EPEVTQTPSHQVTQMGQEVILRCVPISNHLYFYWYRQILGQKVEFLVSFYNNEISEKSEIFDDQFSVERPDGSNFTLKIRSTKLEDSAMYFCASRRVGPDTEAFFGQGTRLTVV.

The chain is built from TRBV29-1 and TRBJ1-4; D is ambiguous. V gave up 7 bases and J gave up 8 bases, with 11 bases separating them. CDR3 length equals 11 residues. CDR1 is SQVTM, CDR2 ANQGSEA, per germline. CDR3 DNA sequence: TGCAGCGCCCCTCTGGGCGAAAAACTGTTTTTT. Translation gives CSAPLGEKLFF.

The CDR3 DNA is TGTGCCAGTAGTATGAGCTGGGGCTCTGGAAACACCATATATTTT. Translating gives CASSMSWGSGNTIYF. The chain links TRBV19 to TRBJ1-3; D uncertain. In germline, CDR1 is LNHDA, CDR2 SQIVND (reference sequence). V lost 3 bases, J lost 0 bases, and 9 bases lay in between. This CDR3 region has 15 residues.

This chain joins TRBV27 and TRBJ1-2; maybe TRBD1 (5 bases). In germline, CDR1 is MNHEY, CDR2 SMNVEV (reference sequence). The ends were cut back, 3 bases at V and 4 bases at J, with 15 bases in the middle. This CDR3 comprises 15 residues. The CDR3 loop reads CASSLGVPGSYGYTF. The CDR3 nucleotides read TGTGCCAGCAGTTTGGGGGTTCCGGGGAGCTATGGCTACACCTTC.

CDR3 residues: CASSRGQGNGELFF. The CDR3 DNA sequence: TGTGCCAGCTCCCGAGGACAGGGGAACGGGGAGCTGTTTTTT. This rearrangement joins TRBV18 to TRBJ2-2, with 9 bases identical to TRBD1. Germline V gives CDR1 KGHSH, CDR2 LQKENI. The CDR3 has 14 amino acids. Trimming took 6 bases from V and 7 from J; bases not matched to a gene: 6.

The chain has TRBV5-4 and TRBJ2-1; TRBD2 matches at 8 bases. J gave up 4 bases and V 6 bases, and 9 bases lay outside the gene matches. Germline-derived CDR1 and CDR2 are SGHNT and YYREEE (reference sequence). The CDR3 has 15 residues. The DNA for the CDR3 is TGTGCCAGCAACCCCACTAGCGGAGATTACAATGAGCAGTTCTTC. Its translation is CASNPTSGDYNEQFF.

This clone showed up just once. V gene TRBV27 combines with J gene TRBJ2-7; TRBD2 agrees at 10 bases. This CDR3 has 16 residues. The V segment lost 3 bases and the J segment 7 bases; nucleotides outside the gene matches: 12. Germline loops: CDR1 MNHEY, CDR2 SMNVEV (reference sequence). The CDR3, as DNA: TGTGCCAGCAGTTTGCTAGCGGGAGCTACATTGGGGGAGCAGTACTTC. This codes for CASSLLAGATLGEQYF.

The count of this clone is one. The chain joins TRBV7-9 to TRBJ2-4; TRBD1 aligns across 8 bases. The CDR3 extends over 14 amino acids. V lost 5 bases to trimming and J lost 6 bases; unmatched junction nucleotides: 6. CDR1 is SEHNR and CDR2 is FQNEAQ in the germline V gene (reference sequence). CDR3 sequence (DNA): TGTGCCAGCAGCCTTACAGGGGGAGGAAACATTCAGTACTTC. Translating it yields CASSLTGGGNIQYF.

The chain combines TRBV7-9 with TRBJ2-7, with D possibly TRBD1 on 6 matching bases. The V gene lost 3 bases and the J gene lost 2 bases, with 8 bases spanning the gap. This CDR3 has 13 amino acids. Germline V gene data show CDR1 as SEHNR and CDR2 as FQNEAQ (reference sequence). CDR3 in amino acids: CASSLSGAYEQYF. As DNA, the CDR3 is TGTGCCAGCAGCTTGTCAGGGGCCTACGAGCAGTACTTC.

The chain combines TRBV3-1 (or the pseudogene TRBV3-2) with TRBJ1-5, with 10 bases aligning to TRBD1. In germline, CDR1 is LGHDT, CDR2 YNNKEL (reference sequence). The CDR3 covers 14 residues. The V gene end was trimmed by 4 bases and the J gene end by 4 bases; junction bases not matched to a gene: 1. CDR3 DNA: TGTGCCAGCAGCCTGGGACAGGGGAATCAGCCCCAGCATTTT. Translating it yields CASSLGQGNQPQHF.

This chain uses TRBV30 with TRBJ1-5; D call uncertain. Between the trimmed V and J ends, which lost 2 bases and 7 bases, there was a span of 12 bases. Germline values: CDR1 GTSNPN, CDR2 SVGIG (reference sequence). There are 13 residues in the CDR3. The CDR3 protein is CAWSLDGLQPQHF. In DNA form, the CDR3 reads TGTGCCTGGAGTTTAGATGGTCTCCAGCCCCAGCATTTT.

This chain connects TRBV10-2 to TRBJ2-1, with TRBD1 matching over 9 bases. Germline loops: CDR1 WSHSY, CDR2 SAAADI. This CDR3 has 13 amino acids. The ends lost 6 bases at V and 8 bases at J; junction bases unmatched: 5. For the CDR3, the DNA is TGCGCCAGCAGGACGGGACAGGGCTATGAGCAGTTCTTC. It yields the protein CASRTGQGYEQFF.

The chain has TRBV30 and TRBJ2-2, with D perhaps matching TRBD1 (5 bases). The CDR3 length is 14 residues. Between the trimmed V and J ends, which lost 2 bases and 2 bases, there was a span of 9 bases. Germline V lookup: CDR1 GTSNPN, CDR2 SVGIG (reference sequence). The CDR3 DNA sequence: TGTGCCTGGAGTTTGCAGGGTAACACCGGGGAGCTGTTTTTT. Translation: CAWSLQGNTGELFF.

The chain has TRBV7-9 and TRBJ2-7; TRBD1 might be the D (6 bases). The germline gives CDR1 SEHNR, CDR2 FQNEAQ (reference sequence). Trimming shortened V by 1 base and J by 0 bases, and 10 bases separated the two germline ends. This CDR3 is 15 amino acids long. The CDR3 DNA reads as TGTGCCAGCAGCTTAGGTCAGGGGCTCTCCTACGAGCAGTACTTC. Encoded protein: CASSLGQGLSYEQYF.

V usage is TRBV2 and J usage is TRBJ1-1; no clear D gene. Germline CDR1 SNHLY, CDR2 FYNNEI. Trimming took 6 bases from V and 0 from J, leaving 11 bases between them. The CDR3 spans 14 residues. The CDR3 reads CASRVQGLNTEAFF. For the CDR3, the DNA is TGTGCCAGCAGAGTCCAAGGGTTGAACACTGAAGCTTTCTTT.

For this clone: Other DNA sequences from this sample encode an identical CDR3 as well. This chain uses TRBV25-1 with TRBJ1-1; D ambiguous. The V gene lost 2 bases and the J gene lost 5 bases, with 12 bases spanning the gap. This CDR3 contains 14 residues. The V gene's germline CDR1 is MGHDK and CDR2 SYGVNS. CDR3 sequence reads: CASSEGGAGTEAFF. The CDR3 DNA is TGTGCCAGCAGTGAAGGCGGAGCGGGAACTGAAGCTTTCTTT. The variable domain in full, completed from reference TRBV25-1 and TRBJ1-1, reads EADIYQTPRYLVIGTGKKITLECSQTMGHDKMYWYQQDPGMELHLIHYSYGVNSTEKGDLSSESTVSRIRTEHFPLTLESARPSHTSQYLCASSEGGAGTEAFFGQGTRLTVV.